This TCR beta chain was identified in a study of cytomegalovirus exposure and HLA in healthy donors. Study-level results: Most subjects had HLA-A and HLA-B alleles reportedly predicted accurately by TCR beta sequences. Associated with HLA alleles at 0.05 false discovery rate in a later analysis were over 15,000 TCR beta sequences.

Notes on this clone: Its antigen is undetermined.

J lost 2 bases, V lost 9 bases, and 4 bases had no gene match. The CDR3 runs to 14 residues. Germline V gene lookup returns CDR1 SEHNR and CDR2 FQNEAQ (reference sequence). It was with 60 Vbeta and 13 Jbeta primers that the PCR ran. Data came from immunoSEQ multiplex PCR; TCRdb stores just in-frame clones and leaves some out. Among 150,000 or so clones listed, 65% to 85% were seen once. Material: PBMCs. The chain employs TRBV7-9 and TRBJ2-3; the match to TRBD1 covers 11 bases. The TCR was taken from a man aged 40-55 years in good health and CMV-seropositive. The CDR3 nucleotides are TGTGCCAGTCGGGACAGGGGGTACACAGATACGCAGTATTTT. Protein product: CASRDRGYTDTQYF.